These T cell receptor beta chains were read from a single sample in a study of shared clonotypes between healthy human individuals. Measured with immunoSEQ multiplex PCR; TCRdb has only the in-frame clones, and not every one. The data show about 2.4 million clones, with over 85% seen just once and 0.35% to 0.45% held by the top ten. The sequenced material came from naive CD4+ T cells from PBMCs. The receptors stem from a man younger than 35 in good health. Some clones in this sample may be carry-over from other donors' samples. Each CDR3 is given with its conserved first and last residue. The D gene is left open where the match is weak. Rows give clone size only sometimes, using once, few, many, or a class for an expanded clone.

v_gene: TRBV9
d_gene: -
abundance: -
j_gene: TRBJ2-7
CDR3nt: TGTGCCAGCAGCCCCCACAGAATTGGGGGAATCGAGCAGTACTTC
CDR3aa: CASSPHRIGGIEQYF

v_gene: TRBV6-6
d_gene: -
abundance: -
j_gene: TRBJ1-2
CDR3nt: TGTGCCAGCAGTTACTCGACCGGGGACTATGGCTACACCTTC
CDR3aa: CASSYSTGDYGYTF

v_gene: TRBV6-1
d_gene: -
abundance: -
j_gene: TRBJ2-7
CDR3nt: TGTGCCAGCAGTGAAGTTTGGAGGGTTGCTTTTGGCTACGAGCAGTACTTC
CDR3aa: CASSEVWRVAFGYEQYF

v_gene: TRBV30
d_gene: -
abundance: -
j_gene: TRBJ1-5
CDR3nt: TGTGCCAGCGGAGGGGGGTCCAATCAGCCCCAGCATTTT
CDR3aa: CASGGGSNQPQHF

v_gene: TRBV28
d_gene: TRBD1
abundance: -
j_gene: TRBJ2-7
CDR3nt: TGTGCCAGCAGTTCCTCCGGGACAGGGAGCGACGAGCAGTACTTC
CDR3aa: CASSSSGTGSDEQYF

v_gene: TRBV7-3
d_gene: TRBD2
abundance: -
j_gene: TRBJ2-1
CDR3nt: TGTGCCAGCAGCTCCCTAGCGGGCCCTTACAATGAGCAGTTCTTC
CDR3aa: CASSSLAGPYNEQFF

v_gene: TRBV6-6
d_gene: -
abundance: -
j_gene: TRBJ2-6
CDR3nt: TGTGCCAGCAGTGACTCGGCTGGGGCCAACGTCCTGACTTTC
CDR3aa: CASSDSAGANVLTF

v_gene: TRBV30
d_gene: TRBD2
abundance: -
j_gene: TRBJ2-2
CDR3nt: TGTGCCTGGGGGCCAACCAGGAGCGGGAGGGGAGGCACCGGGGAGCTGTTTTTT
CDR3aa: CAWGPTRSGRGGTGELFF

v_gene: TRBV5-4
d_gene: -
abundance: -
j_gene: TRBJ1-4
CDR3nt: TGTGCCAGCAGCTCGCCGGGACATCGGGAAAAACTGTTTTTT
CDR3aa: CASSSPGHREKLFF

v_gene: TRBV5-4
d_gene: TRBD1
abundance: -
j_gene: TRBJ2-7
CDR3nt: TGTGCCAGCAGCTTGGCCCGGGACAGGGCATCCTACGAGCAGTACTTC
CDR3aa: CASSLARDRASYEQYF

v_gene: TRBV29-1
d_gene: -
abundance: -
j_gene: TRBJ2-7
CDR3nt: TGCAGCGTTGAAGATCTTCCTGGCTACGAGCAGTACTTC
CDR3aa: CSVEDLPGYEQYF

v_gene: TRBV5-1
d_gene: TRBD2
abundance: -
j_gene: TRBJ2-5
CDR3nt: TGCGCCAGCAGCTTGGCCGTATCCCCCGGGACTAGCGGTGAGACCCAGTACTTC
CDR3aa: CASSLAVSPGTSGETQYF

v_gene: TRBV5-1
d_gene: -
abundance: -
j_gene: TRBJ1-1
CDR3nt: TGCGCCAGCAGCTTGCCGGGGGGAAACACTGAAGCTTTCTTT
CDR3aa: CASSLPGGNTEAFF

v_gene: TRBV27
d_gene: TRBD1
abundance: -
j_gene: TRBJ2-7
CDR3nt: TGTGCCAGCAGGCGCGGACAGGGCAACTCCTACGAGCAGTACTTC
CDR3aa: CASRRGQGNSYEQYF

v_gene: TRBV28
d_gene: -
abundance: -
j_gene: TRBJ2-4
CDR3nt: TGTGCCAGCACCGTGGCAGGGACAAACATTCAGTACTTC
CDR3aa: CASTVAGTNIQYF

v_gene: TRBV14
d_gene: TRBD1
abundance: -
j_gene: TRBJ2-7
CDR3nt: TGTGCCAGCAGCACCCGAGACAGGGTGGCCTACGAGCAGTACTTC
CDR3aa: CASSTRDRVAYEQYF

v_gene: TRBV19
d_gene: TRBD1
abundance: -
j_gene: TRBJ1-4
CDR3nt: TGTGCCAGTAGGGACAGGAATGAAAAACTGTTTTTT
CDR3aa: CASRDRNEKLFF

v_gene: TRBV28
d_gene: -
abundance: few
j_gene: TRBJ2-7
CDR3nt: TGTGCCAGCGTTGAAAAGGACGAGCAGTACTTC
CDR3aa: CASVEKDEQYF

v_gene: TRBV7-9
d_gene: TRBD2
abundance: -
j_gene: TRBJ2-3
CDR3nt: TGTGCCAGCAGCTTTGGTAGCGGGATAATCACAGATACGCAGTATTTT
CDR3aa: CASSFGSGIITDTQYF

v_gene: TRBV7-2
d_gene: -
abundance: -
j_gene: TRBJ2-1
CDR3nt: TGTGCCAGCAGCGGACGTATGGGAGACTACAATGAGCAGTTCTTC
CDR3aa: CASSGRMGDYNEQFF

v_gene: TRBV18
d_gene: -
abundance: -
j_gene: TRBJ1-2
CDR3nt: TGTGCCAGCTCACCACAGGGGGCTAACTATGGCTACACCTTC
CDR3aa: CASSPQGANYGYTF

v_gene: TRBV5-1
d_gene: -
abundance: once
j_gene: TRBJ1-1
CDR3nt: TGCGCCAGCAGCGCAGGGAGGAACACTGAAGCTTTCTTT
CDR3aa: CASSAGRNTEAFF

v_gene: TRBV6-5
d_gene: -
abundance: -
j_gene: TRBJ1-6
CDR3nt: TGTGCCAGCAGACAGGGAAGTTCACCCCTCCACTTT
CDR3aa: CASRQGSSPLHF

v_gene: TRBV7-2
d_gene: TRBD1
abundance: -
j_gene: TRBJ2-7
CDR3nt: TGTGCCAGCAGCGTCGTATGGGACAGGGGCGAGCAGTACTTC
CDR3aa: CASSVVWDRGEQYF

v_gene: TRBV5-5
d_gene: -
abundance: -
j_gene: TRBJ1-5
CDR3nt: TGTGCCAGCAGCTTGGACAGGGATCAGCCCCAGCATTTT
CDR3aa: CASSLDRDQPQHF

v_gene: TRBV2
d_gene: TRBD1
abundance: -
j_gene: TRBJ2-7
CDR3nt: TGTGCCAGCAGAGACAGGGTTAACTACGAGCAGTACTTC
CDR3aa: CASRDRVNYEQYF

v_gene: TRBV7-9
d_gene: TRBD2
abundance: -
j_gene: TRBJ2-7
CDR3nt: TGTGCCAGCAGCTTAGGCCCGGGACTAGCGGGTGGCGAGCAGTACTTC
CDR3aa: CASSLGPGLAGGEQYF

v_gene: TRBV27
d_gene: TRBD1
abundance: -
j_gene: TRBJ2-2
CDR3nt: TGTGCCAGCAGCCATAGACCCACAGGGGGCGTCGCCGGGGAGCTGTTTTTT
CDR3aa: CASSHRPTGGVAGELFF

v_gene: TRBV7-2
d_gene: -
abundance: once
j_gene: TRBJ2-3
CDR3nt: TGTGCCAGCAGCTTAGTTTATTGGCAGACAGATACGCAGTATTTT
CDR3aa: CASSLVYWQTDTQYF